This T cell receptor beta chain was sequenced in a study of cytomegalovirus exposure and HLA in healthy donors (dated by TCRdb to about 2017). A note on the overall study: According to an earlier analysis of 587 of the donors, 150 million to 200 million T cells yielded roughly 110 million unique TCR beta sequences and around 300 Gb of sequence data. An earlier analysis of around 540 of the donors applied high-throughput TCR beta sequencing to assess whether each TCR beta V gene segment acted as functional or pseudogenic. Every repertoire in the discovery cohort had been generated on one and the same sequencing platform. Of the approximately 400 genotyped donors, roughly 80% fell in the genetic ancestry cluster associated with self-reported Caucasian donors. In a later genetic analysis, genome-wide SNP genotypes for about three fifths of the roughly 670 donors were used, and that subset was treated as a discovery cohort. The aim of the study was to test whether cataloging public T cell receptors could identify signatures of past pathogen exposure. On average, around 240,000 unique TCR beta nucleotide sequences were sequenced per donor among 398 genotyped donors of the cohort, with around 19% of those sequences being non-productive. Besides the first cohort of roughly 640 subjects, a separate validation cohort made up of 120 different subjects was used. HLA typing included class I and class II loci at four-digit resolution. High-throughput TCR immunosequencing, statistical association of individual TCRs with disease status, and machine learning were combined to predict cytomegalovirus infection status. The study used immunosequencing to profile the T cell repertoires of approximately 640 subjects and linked those repertoires to cytomegalovirus serostatus. Donor age, sex, ethnicity and CMV serostatus were compiled alongside the repertoire data. A later analysis re-analyzed previously published TCR beta repertoires from 666 donors and added high-resolution HLA genotyping to study TCR occurrence patterns. An early release covering 550 to 650 HLA-typed donors comprised about 310 gigabases of sequencing data and approximately 85 million unique TCR sequences. Because of strong linkage in the cohort, five DR-DQ haplotypes were treated as single units for association and clustering. Rather than drawing on any new phenotypic data, the later analysis identified candidate immune exposures from TCR beta sequences and the way those sequences occurred across donors. The number of donors typed differed by locus, with roughly 620-630 for A, B, C, DRB1 and DQB1, 522 for DQA1, 606 for DPA1, and around 460 for DPB1. Study-level results and caveats: In a later analysis, HLA-associated TCR beta chains showed more clonal expansion and lower generation probabilities than non-associated chains that were equally common. V-gene and J-gene trimming of TCR beta chains was associated with a missense DCLRE1C variant in a later genetic analysis, and the association was replicated in an independent cohort. In vitro tests confirmed that a few of the cytomegalovirus-associated TCR beta chains recognize cytomegalovirus antigens. Presence/absence analyses assumed roughly uniform sequencing depth across donors, an assumption that may not hold. A further reported finding was that TCR beta sequences accurately predicted the HLA-A and HLA-B alleles for most subjects in the first cohort. Several of the top co-occurrence clusters appeared to be linked to parvovirus B19, influenza, CMV and Epstein-Barr virus, according to a later analysis. Because HLA typing was missing for some donors at each locus, association tests included only the typed subset. Most CMV-associated TCR beta chains appeared to be HLA-restricted in a later analysis, and the HLA associations seemed to be driven largely by CMV exposure. A total of some 180 TCR beta chains were listed by the study as associated with cytomegalovirus. The only immune exposure information available for the cohort was CMV serostatus. A later analysis associated about 16,000 TCR beta sequences with specific HLA alleles at a false discovery rate of 0.05. Fewer than 20 rarely observed V segments, including chromosome 9 orphons, were excluded from the earlier analysis of about 610 of the donors because counts were too low. Assigning TCR associations to individual alleles was difficult when HLA alleles, especially DR and DQ, strongly co-occurred. In this cohort, only TCR beta chains were sequenced, and detectable features were limited by the absence of alpha or paired-chain data. In a later analysis, the rate of TCR association differed among HLA loci, with DRB1 alleles having the most associated TCRs and HLA-C alleles having the fewest. The authors suggested that the approach could potentially be generalized to other disease states and immunological phenotypes. Linkage disequilibrium might explain the correlated functional status among segregating V segments, but an unknown experimental factor could not be excluded. Some IMGT-functional V segments, including TRBV6-2 and TRBV6-3, could not be distinguished by the 87-base-pair reads and were therefore excluded. In both the original and validation cohorts, the classifier was reported to diagnose cytomegalovirus status with high specificity and sensitivity. A cluster of highly shared sequence variants was judged likely to represent a technical artifact of the sequencing pipeline. Across donors, most TCR sequences were observed very rarely, whereas some public TCRs were present in many individuals. In an earlier analysis of under 600 of the donors, most TCR beta V segments were observed in productive rearrangements about 90% or about 30% of the time, broadly matching IMGT annotations. Compared with the roughly 600-donor mean, donors in an Asian-associated ancestry cluster had fewer N-insertions in productive TCRs, according to a later genetic analysis.

Of note for this clone: Its target antigen remains unknown. One base away there is no much larger clone; base qualities are not given.

The junction shows trimming of 0 bases on V and 2 bases on J, plus 9 bases between the germline ends. Inclusive of the bounding cysteine and phenylalanine, the CDR3 is 16 residues long. CDR3 DNA only is kept here, 48 bases in frame from base 1. As encoded in the germline V gene, CDR1 is SGHDT while CDR2 is YYEEEE. Library generation was performed with the immunoSEQ multiplex PCR assay. The multiplex PCR relied on a mix of 60 forward primers for TCR Vbeta segments and 13 reverse primers for TCR Jbeta segments. The CDR3 region of rearranged TCR beta genes was amplified from genomic DNA by a multiplex PCR assay. On the Illumina HiSeq System, the amplified TCR beta libraries were sequenced as 87-base-pair reads. The source study handled its data this way. A later analysis counted approximately 84 million unique TCR beta chains across the 640 or so repertoires, and around 12 million of these chains were shared by at least two donors. Raw reads were error-corrected and collapsed into unique sequences by a nearest-neighbor algorithm in which closely related sequences were merged to remove PCR and sequencing errors. CDR3 sequences were aligned to IMGT reference sequences to assign V, D and J gene segments. For a sequence to be retained, a match of at least six nucleotides was required to both a V gene segment and a J gene segment. A rearrangement counted as productive if the CDR3 had no stop codons and remained in frame with V and J, and every other rearrangement counted as non-productive. CDR3 was defined according to IMGT convention as the region running from the second conserved V-encoded cysteine to the conserved J-encoded phenylalanine. In an earlier analysis of some 550 of the donors, sequences lacking an unambiguous match to a single V gene segment were excluded. An earlier analysis of several hundred of the donors called V segments functional above 56.7% productive rearrangements and segregating when the between-donor standard deviation exceeded 5%. A statistical classification framework was developed to diagnose cytomegalovirus status using the catalog of TCR beta chain sequences. A later analysis assigned V and J genes by comparing TCR nucleotide sequences with IMGT/GENE-DB human TR gene sequences. The TCRdist pipeline was used in a later analysis to assign CDR3 sequences and most-parsimonious VDJ recombination scenarios. In a later analysis, every TCR beta chain was defined by the combination of its CDR3 amino acid sequence and its V-gene family, and reads without a unique V-gene family were dropped. To address suspected cross-contamination and a sequencing artifact, a later analysis removed a few hundred highly shared, low-generation-probability nucleotide sequences. In a later analysis, a clonal expansion index for each public chain was calculated from normalized within-repertoire ranks of inferred template counts. In a later analysis, generation probabilities were computed using a VDJ recombination model fitted to out-of-frame rearrangements, and the results were checked against IGoR. Hypergeometric tests were used in a later analysis to score TCR-TCR, TCR-HLA and TCR-CMV co-occurrence, with a repertoire-size bias correction applied to the TCR pairs. In a later analysis, false discovery rates were estimated by permuting HLA or CMV assignments 20 times. In a later analysis, co-occurring TCRs were grouped using DBSCAN, with TCRdist sequence similarity added in when clustering inside HLA-allele-positive subsets. Repertoires with fewer than 30,000 or more than 120,000 public chains, plus five repertoires with anomalous nucleotide sharing, were excluded from co-occurrence clustering. In TCRdb, the immuneACCESS table is reduced to in-frame sequences with V and J assigned. These tables do not hold every clone; where another copy was compared, an unresolved V gene accounts for under half, and the others remain unexplained. That table supplies the V and J calls and clone size; D and trimming were determined from the DNA. The sample yields over 130,000 clones; over 75% were counted once. The leading ten clones occupy over 1.5% of the sample.

In total, 600 or so healthy bone marrow donors made up the cohort. At the time of sampling, all cohort members were nominally healthy, though unrecorded immune exposures were likely present. The donor tested CMV seronegative, placing the donor among the roughly 350 seronegative members of the cohort. A peripheral blood sample was collected from each donor, and TCR beta sequencing was performed on peripheral blood mononuclear cells. The Qiagen DNeasy Blood Extraction Kit was used to extract genomic DNA from the blood cell samples. The TCR sequence derives from a middle-aged man in good health and CMV-seronegative. The chain employs TRBV5-6 and TRBJ1-6; the D gene is perhaps TRBD1, from 6 matching bases. Sequenced material: PBMCs. The DNA sequence is as follows: TGTGCCAGCAGCTTGGGGCAGGGGACCTATAATTCACCCCTCCACTTT. Its protein product is CASSLGQGTYNSPLHF.